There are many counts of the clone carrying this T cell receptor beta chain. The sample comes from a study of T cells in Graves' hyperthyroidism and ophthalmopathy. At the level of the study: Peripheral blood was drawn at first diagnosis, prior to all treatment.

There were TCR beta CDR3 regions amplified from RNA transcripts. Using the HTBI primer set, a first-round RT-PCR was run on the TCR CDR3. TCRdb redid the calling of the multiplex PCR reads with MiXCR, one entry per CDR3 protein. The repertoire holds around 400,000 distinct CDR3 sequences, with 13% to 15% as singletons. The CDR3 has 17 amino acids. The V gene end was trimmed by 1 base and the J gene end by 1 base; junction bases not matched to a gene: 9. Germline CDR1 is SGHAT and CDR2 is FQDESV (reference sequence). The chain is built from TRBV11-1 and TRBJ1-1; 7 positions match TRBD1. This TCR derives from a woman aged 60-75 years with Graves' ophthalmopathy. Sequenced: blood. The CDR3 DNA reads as TGTGCCAGCAGCTTAGGACGTAGGGGGACAGCGAACACTGAAGCTTTCTTT. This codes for CASSLGRRGTANTEAFF.